The T cell receptor beta chain described here comes from a study of CD8 T cells in Susac syndrome (dated by TCRdb to about 2019). Turning to the overall study: The study used repertoire sequencing to test whether antigen drove CD8+ T cell activation and differentiation in Susac syndrome. CD8+ T cell repertoire clonality was compared between 11 to 12 healthy donors, about 14 Susac syndrome patients and some 15 multiple sclerosis patients. Results the study describes overall, beyond this receptor: The TCR sequencing and HLA analysis was acknowledged to have included a relatively small number of individuals.

RNA was extracted using the RNeasy kit, and about 0.5 to 1 ug of the RNA was reverse transcribed with random hexamers. TCR beta CDR3 regions were amplified with the immunoSEQ multiplex PCR assay covering 54 Vbeta and 13 Jbeta segments. PCR amplification bias was corrected by using a synthetic template baseline for primer optimization and computational correction. As for how the authors treated the data: Reads were assigned to V, D and J genes according to IMGT and analyzed in immunoSEQ Analyzer, with only productive sequences retained. Clonality was computed as one minus Shannon entropy normalized by log2 of the number of productive unique sequences. Public and private clones were assessed among the 100 most prevalent clones of each patient and control. Clones were defined as Susac-specific if absent from the healthy and MS cohorts, from 900 to 1,300 published viral clones and from other ImmuneACCESS disease sequences. Using fastp trimming at Q25 and MiXCR clonotype assembly, TCRdb reanalyzed the public sequencing data and kept in-frame beta chains. All rows with the same CDR3 protein become a single entry with the most common DNA and genes. TCRdb, not the original authors, processed these V and J calls. Within this sample are about 430,000 distinct CDR3 sequences, with approximately 85% of them counted one time only. The top ten clones comprise under 0.15% of the sample.

Comment on this clonotype: The specificity of this receptor is unknown. Base qualities are not at hand, and no much larger clone is one base apart.

V is cut back by 4 bases and J by 8 bases, with 2 bases in the junction unmatched. CDR1 and CDR2 (SGHDT, YYEEEE) derive from the germline V gene. Inclusive of the bounding cysteine and phenylalanine, the CDR3 is 12 residues long. Just the 36-base CDR3 DNA is kept, in frame starting at base 1. Peripheral blood CD8+ and CD4+ T cells from healthy donors, Susac syndrome patients and multiple sclerosis patients were profiled by high-throughput TCR beta sequencing. Multiple sclerosis controls were treatment-naive patients with stable or active relapsing-remitting disease fulfilling revised McDonald criteria. CD8+ TEMRA cells were enriched by FACS, while bulk CD8+ and CD4+ T cells were purified by magnetic negative isolation. Blood was drawn into EDTA tubes, processed within 24 hours, and PBMCs were isolated by density gradient centrifugation. PBMCs destined for TCR sequencing were cryopreserved in liquid nitrogen and later thawed in a 37 °C water bath. Purity of sorted or isolated CD4+, CD8+ and CD8+ TEMRA cells was at least 90%.

The sequence came from a human donor with multiple sclerosis. The source material was CD8+ T cells from PBMCs. Recombination connected TRBV5-6 to TRBJ1-1; 10 bases in the middle match TRBD1. In nucleotide form, the sequence is TGTGCCAGCAGCCCGGGACAGGGGGAAGCTTTCTTT. This gives the protein CASSPGQGEAFF.